This T cell receptor beta chain appears in the sequencing data of a study of technical replicates of blood from a handful of donors. Between the trimmed V and J ends, which lost 0 bases and 4 bases, there was a span of 16 bases. The CDR3 totals 17 residues. The germline V gene has CDR1 SGHTA and CDR2 FQGNSA. TCRdb's table, derived via immunoSEQ multiplex PCR, lists solely in-frame clones and lacks some. The sample has about 80,000 clones, nearly 95% seen once. The clonotype was recovered from a human donor in good health. The sequencing sample was made of T cells isolated from PBMCs. V usage is TRBV7-2 and J usage is TRBJ2-1, with D maybe TRBD2 (6 bases). The CDR3 loop reads CASSLASTRGGYNEQFF. The CDR3 DNA is TGTGCCAGCAGCTTAGCGTCGACCCGCGGAGGGTACAATGAGCAGTTCTTC. The full variable domain, completed using reference TRBV7-2 and TRBJ2-1, is GAGVSQSPSNKVTEKGKDVELRCDPISGHTALYWYRQSLGQGLEFLIYFQGNSAPDKSGLPSDRFSAERTGGSVSTLTIQRTQQEDSAVYLCASSLASTRGGYNEQFFGPGTRLTVL.